The rows below give T cell receptor beta chains drawn from one sample of a study of blood T cell repertoires in COVID-19. TCRdb keeps only in-frame clones here, not all; method: immunoSEQ multiplex PCR. The sample shows 250,000 or so clones, roughly 86% of them seen only once. Sequencing was carried out using peripheral blood. The receptors stem from a woman between 55 and 75 years old with acute or convalescent COVID-19. CDR3s include the opening cysteine and the closing phenylalanine or tryptophan. The D gene is left open where the match is weak. Rows may omit the clone size; those that give it use once, few, many or a size class.

NA	TRBJ1-2	TRBV13	TRBD1	TGTGCCAGCAGCTTAGGACAGGGGGCTAACTATGGCTACACCTTC	CASSLGQGANYGYTF
NA	TRBJ1-2	TRBV19	TRBD1	TGTGCCACCAGTGGAGGGGGCCCCCTTGAAGATGGCTACACCTTC	CATSGGGPLEDGYTF
NA	TRBJ2-7	TRBV11-2	NA	TGTGCCAGCAGCCAGAACGACGGGTACGAGCAGTACTTC	CASSQNDGYEQYF
NA	TRBJ2-7	TRBV19	NA	TGTGCCAGTAGTATTGACTCGAGTCCTAGCGAGCAGTACTTC	CASSIDSSPSEQYF
NA	TRBJ1-5	TRBV6-5	NA	TGTGCCAGCAGCCGACTGGATAGCAATCAGCCCCAGCATTTT	CASSRLDSNQPQHF
NA	TRBJ1-4	TRBV27	NA	TGTGCCAGCAGTTTATACGCGGTAGCAACTAATGAAAAACTGTTTTTT	CASSLYAVATNEKLFF
NA	TRBJ2-7	TRBV28	TRBD1	TGTGCCAGCAGACGCACCGGGACAGGATCCTACGAGCAGTACTTC	CASRRTGTGSYEQYF
NA	TRBJ2-2	TRBV6-4	TRBD2	TGTGCCAGCAGCGTTACGGGAGGCACCGGGGAGCTGTTTTTT	CASSVTGGTGELFF
NA	TRBJ1-1	TRBV6-2/TRBV6-3	TRBD1	TGTGCCAGCAGCATAACGGGACAGGGGGCTGAAGCTTTCTTT	CASSITGQGAEAFF
NA	TRBJ1-1	TRBV28	TRBD1	TGTGCCAGCAGTTTACCGGGACAGATAAATTCTGAAGCTTTCTTT	CASSLPGQINSEAFF
few	TRBJ2-5	TRBV4-1	TRBD1	TGCGCCAGCAGCCTGTCTGTGGGACAGGGGGGGACCCAGTACTTC	CASSLSVGQGGTQYF
NA	TRBJ1-2	TRBV6-5	NA	TGTGCCAGCAGTTTGACCTACAGGGACCCCTTC	CASSLTYRDPF
NA	TRBJ1-1	TRBV30	NA	TGTGCCTGGAGTGTACAGGGGAACACTGAAGCTTTCTTT	CAWSVQGNTEAFF
NA	TRBJ1-4	TRBV27	NA	TGTGCCAGCAGCTCGACAGGATTAAAACTGTTTTTT	CASSSTGLKLFF
once	TRBJ2-7	TRBV7-9	TRBD2	TGTGCCAGCAGGACTCCCTCCTCCGGGACTAGCTTCTACGAGCAGTACTTC	CASRTPSSGTSFYEQYF
NA	TRBJ1-5	TRBV19	TRBD1	TGTGCCAGTAGTGTTACAGGGGGGGGTCAGCCCCAGCATTTT	CASSVTGGGQPQHF
NA	TRBJ1-2	TRBV7-2	TRBD1	TGTGCCAGCAGCGCGGGACAGGGGTTCTATGGCTACACCTTC	CASSAGQGFYGYTF
NA	TRBJ1-1	TRBV13	TRBD1	TGTGCCAGCAGCTTATTCGGGACAGGCAGTGAAGCTTTCTTT	CASSLFGTGSEAFF
NA	TRBJ1-1	TRBV28	NA	TGTGCCAGCAGAACGGACAGATTGAACACTGAAGCTTTCTTT	CASRTDRLNTEAFF
NA	TRBJ2-5	TRBV9	TRBD1	TGTGCCAGCAGCACCATCAAGGGGGCGACCCAGTACTTC	CASSTIKGATQYF
NA	TRBJ2-7	TRBV5-1	TRBD1	TGCGCCAGCAGCTCGGACAGGAGCTCCTACGAGCAGTACTTC	CASSSDRSSYEQYF
NA	TRBJ1-4	TRBV5-4	NA	TGTGCCAGCAGCCCGACTATGTCGGGAAAGAATGAAAAACTGTTTTTT	CASSPTMSGKNEKLFF
NA	TRBJ1-5	TRBV27	NA	TGTGCCAGCAGTTTCGCGTGGGGGCGCGGTCAGCCCCAGCATTTT	CASSFAWGRGQPQHF
NA	TRBJ2-2	TRBV9	TRBD1	TGTGCCAGCAGCCCGGGACAGGGAAGCACCGGGGAGCTGTTTTTT	CASSPGQGSTGELFF
once	TRBJ1-6	TRBV25-1	NA	TGTGCCAGCAGGCCGGACACCAATAATTCACCCCTCCACTTT	CASRPDTNNSPLHF
NA	TRBJ1-1	TRBV7-2	NA	TGTGCCAGCAGCTTTCTCGGACAGAACACTGAAGCTTTCTTT	CASSFLGQNTEAFF
NA	TRBJ2-5	TRBV2	TRBD1	TGTGCCAGCAGTGCGACAGGGCAAGAGACCCAGTACTTC	CASSATGQETQYF